The rows below give T cell receptor beta chains drawn from one sample of a study of graft-versus-host responses after intestinal transplantation. This table comes from immunoSEQ multiplex PCR, and its TCRdb copy is limited to in-frame clones, with some not included. The data hold about 69,000 clones, with approximately 92% observed a single time. The input for sequencing was bone marrow, taken roughly 780 days after intestinal transplantation. The origin of the receptors is a human patient who received an intestinal transplant, so some T cells may come from the graft donor. Each CDR3 is given with its conserved first and last residue. A D gene is named only where the DNA matches it firmly. Clone size is stated in some rows and not others, as once, few, many or a class when expanded.

d_call: TRBD1
clone_size: .
j_call: TRBJ1-1
v_call: TRBV29-1
cdr3_aa: CSVDDFTGVTEAFF
cdr3_nt: TGCAGCGTTGACGACTTTACAGGGGTCACTGAAGCTTTCTTT

d_call: TRBD1
clone_size: .
j_call: TRBJ2-1
v_call: TRBV5-5
cdr3_aa: CASIPQGLTRDEQFF
cdr3_nt: TGTGCCAGCATCCCACAGGGGCTAACTCGGGATGAGCAGTTCTTC

d_call: .
clone_size: .
j_call: TRBJ1-4
v_call: TRBV5-5
cdr3_aa: CASSYRDKLFF
cdr3_nt: TGTGCCAGCAGCTACCGGGACAAACTGTTTTTT

d_call: .
clone_size: .
j_call: TRBJ2-4
v_call: TRBV5-1
cdr3_aa: CASTLTGTLAKNIQYF
cdr3_nt: TGCGCCAGCACCCTTACAGGGACCCTAGCCAAAAACATTCAGTACTTC

d_call: TRBD2
clone_size: .
j_call: TRBJ2-1
v_call: TRBV4-1
cdr3_aa: CASSQIAGESYNEQFF
cdr3_nt: TGCGCCAGCAGCCAGATAGCGGGAGAAAGCTACAATGAGCAGTTCTTC

d_call: TRBD2
clone_size: .
j_call: TRBJ2-7
v_call: TRBV4-2
cdr3_aa: CASSQDFVAGAYEQYF
cdr3_nt: TGTGCCAGCAGCCAAGATTTTGTCGCGGGAGCCTACGAGCAGTACTTC

d_call: .
clone_size: .
j_call: TRBJ2-2
v_call: TRBV2
cdr3_aa: CASSDIPESNTGELFF
cdr3_nt: TGTGCCAGCAGTGATATCCCGGAATCGAACACCGGGGAGCTGTTTTTT

d_call: TRBD1
clone_size: .
j_call: TRBJ1-2
v_call: TRBV5-1
cdr3_aa: CASSEQGGNYGYTF
cdr3_nt: TGCGCCAGCAGCGAACAGGGGGGGAACTATGGCTACACCTTC

d_call: TRBD2
clone_size: once
j_call: TRBJ2-7
v_call: TRBV11-3
cdr3_aa: CASSPSGGEQYF
cdr3_nt: TGTGCCAGCAGCCCTAGCGGGGGAGAGCAGTACTTC

d_call: .
clone_size: .
j_call: TRBJ2-7
v_call: TRBV5-4
cdr3_aa: CASSQEAGESSYEQYF
cdr3_nt: TGTGCCAGCAGCCAAGAGGCTGGAGAGAGCTCCTACGAGCAGTACTTC